The clone carrying this TCR beta chain was detected a few times. Its antigen remains unknown. This entry belongs to a study of Ad26.COV2.S vaccination and SARS-CoV-2 variants. Study background: Once, or twice with 56 days between doses, Ad26.COV2.S was given intramuscularly.

Indicated treatment: around 19 received Ad26.COV2.S at low or high dose, single or two shots; roughly five received placebo; per-sample allocation not given. On day 63 after the first injection, vaccine and placebo recipients gave samples. An 18-55-year-old adult in Boston served as donor. Repertoires were generated with immunoSEQ multiplex PCR, while TCRdb's copy carries only in-frame clones and drops some. The sample contains hundreds of thousands of clones, roughly 90% of which appear only once. The study, taken as a whole, reports: Possibly, TCR breadth and depth analyses underestimated total T cell responses.

Sample: peripheral blood, taken in a trial of Ad26.COV2.S vaccine versus placebo. The receptor was derived from a person between 18 and 65 years old who received the Ad26.COV2.S COVID-19 vaccine or a placebo.

The CDR3, as DNA: TGCGCCAGCAGAAGGGAAGGCGGAGCAAACTATGGCTACACCTTC. Translating gives CASRREGGANYGYTF. The V gene is TRBV4-3, the J gene TRBJ1-2; D not resolved. Trimming took off 6 bases at V and 2 bases at J, with 16 bases between the two ends. This CDR3 spans 15 amino acids. Per germline, CDR1 LGHNA and CDR2 YSLEER.